Sequencing of this T cell receptor (beta chain) was carried out in a study of T cell responses to AZD1222 COVID-19 vaccine. Overall study results and limits: Most donors were white British, females outnumbered males, and clonal diversity was possibly underestimated. The repertoires were collected only after the peak T cell response. Along spike, vaccine-associated CD4 TCRs were found throughout, with dominance at 160-218 and 743-854.

Regarding this clone: The antigen remains undetermined.

The V gene's germline CDR1 is SGHNT and CDR2 YENEEA. Trimming removed 3 bases at V and 0 bases at J, with 10 bases between. There are 15 residues in the CDR3. Recipients boosted at about 4 weeks or about 12 weeks are pooled. Clones were sequenced by immunoSEQ multiplex PCR, and TCRdb holds only the in-frame ones, with some missing. The table records tens of thousands of clones, 80% to 90% of them present only once. V usage is TRBV11-3 and J usage is TRBJ2-3; D not certain. The source of this sequence is an adult who received the AZD1222 COVID-19 vaccine. Sequencing used peripheral blood, obtained 28 days after the second AZD1222 dose. Here the CDR3 reads CASSLSYESTDTQYF. The CDR3 nucleotides are TGTGCCAGCAGCTTGAGCTATGAAAGCACAGATACGCAGTATTTT. Full variable domain (remainder filled in from reference TRBV11-3 and TRBJ2-3): EAGVVQSPRYKIIEKKQPVAFWCNPISGHNTLYWYLQNLGQGPELLIRYENEEAVDDSQLPKDRFSAERLKGVDSTLKIQPAELGDSAVYLCASSLSYESTDTQYFGPGTRLTVL.